This TCR beta chain was sequenced for a study of shared clonotypes between healthy human individuals. For this clone: Antigen unknown.

Germline V gives CDR1 SGHAT, CDR2 FQNNGV. Trimming cost V 7 bases and J 7 bases, with 23 bases left between them. This CDR3 contains 16 residues. Assay: immunoSEQ multiplex PCR; the TCRdb copy retains only in-frame clones and omits some. The data hold about 1.5 million clones, with approximately 96% observed a single time. The study, taken as a whole, reports: An expected dependence of interdonor clonotype sharing on sequencing depth was noted.

The source of this sequence is a man aged 30-40 years in good health. V usage is TRBV11-2 and J usage is TRBJ2-1; D gene ambiguous. The sequenced sample consisted of naive CD4+ T cells sorted from blood. Subset noted: CD45RA+ positively selected. CDR3 protein: CASNRIRHEMRNEQFF. CDR3 DNA: TGTGCCAGCAACCGCATACGGCATGAAATGAGGAATGAGCAGTTCTTC.